The sequence of this T cell receptor (beta chain) was determined in a study of cytomegalovirus exposure and HLA in healthy donors. Turning to the study itself: Most donors, 70% to 85% of several hundred genotyped, fell in the Caucasian-associated ancestry cluster. Findings and limits, study-wide: The number of N-insertions in an Asian-associated ancestry cluster was reportedly below the 666-donor mean in a later analysis. Association of a missense DCLRE1C variant with TCR beta V- and J-gene trimming was reported in a later analysis.

The PCR ran on 60 Vbeta and 13 Jbeta primers. The authors' processing: Later work found roughly 80 million unique TCR beta chains, with about 10 million shared. Profiled with immunoSEQ multiplex PCR; TCRdb holds only in-frame clones, not every one. V and J calls and clone size are copied from that table; D and trimming were computed from the DNA. The profile shows 75,000 to 100,000 clones, roughly four fifths of them singletons. Per the germline V gene, CDR1 is MDHEN and CDR2 is SYDVKM. The CDR3 has 16 amino acids. Trimming took off 2 bases at V and 0 bases at J, with 8 bases between the two ends. Remarks on this clone: Its specificity is not known.

The sequenced material came from PBMCs. The sequence was collected from a man aged 40-50 years in good health and CMV-seropositive. The J gene is TRBJ2-6, the V gene TRBV28, with a weak D call TRBD2 (6 bases). The CDR3 protein is CASSLGGISGANVLTF. The CDR3 DNA reads TGTGCCAGCAGTTTAGGAGGGATCTCTGGGGCCAACGTCCTGACTTTC.